Included here is one T cell receptor (beta chain) sequence, with context. The antigen is not known. Vbeta (60) and Jbeta (13) primers were used in the PCR. Assay: immunoSEQ multiplex PCR; the TCRdb copy retains only in-frame clones and omits some. The sample contains about 150,000 clones, 70% to 85% of which appear only once. Likely unrecorded immune exposures existed in these nominally healthy donors. The data are from a study of cytomegalovirus exposure and HLA in healthy donors. Regarding the study as a whole: Later genetic work tied a missense DCLRE1C variant to beta-chain V and J trimming. It was likely that a cluster of highly shared sequence variants was a sequencing artifact. There were three CMV-associated chains whose specificity for CMV antigens was confirmed in vitro.

Sequencing was performed on PBMCs. This receptor was obtained from a woman aged 45-60 years in good health and CMV-seropositive.

CDR3 bases: TGCGCCAGCAGCTTGGATGCGGCCGGTCTTCGAACTGAAGCTTTCTTT. It is translated as CASSLDAAGLRTEAFF. The V and J genes are TRBV5-1 and TRBJ1-1; D unclear. The V gene lost 0 bases and the J gene lost 5 bases, with 17 bases spanning the gap. The CDR3 contains 16 residues. Germline V lookup: CDR1 SGHRS, CDR2 YFSETQ.